Sequencing of this T cell receptor (beta chain) was carried out in a study of technical replicates of blood from several donors. This clone was seen once. CDR3 length: 16 amino acids. V trimming: 4 bases; J trimming: 1 base; junction bases outside the gene matches: 7. In germline, CDR1 is SGHNT, CDR2 YENEEA. Generated by immunoSEQ multiplex PCR, the TCRdb table keeps only in-frame clones and is missing some. The data contain 75,000 to 100,000 clones, 94% of them singletons. The receptor's source is a human donor in good health. Sequencing input: T cells isolated from PBMCs. The chain links TRBV11-3 to TRBJ2-1, with 7 nucleotides matching TRBD2. DNA for the CDR3: TGTGCCAGCAGCTCAGACGGTAGCGGGTCCTACAATGAGCAGTTCTTC. Translating it yields CASSSDGSGSYNEQFF.